This entry describes one T cell receptor beta chain. CDR3 length: 15 amino acids. The ends lost 5 bases at V and 3 bases at J; junction bases unmatched: 8. Per the germline V gene, CDR1 is SGHTA and CDR2 is FQGNSA. This specimen comes from a study of OX40 agonist ivuxolimab in advanced cancers. Produced via immunoSEQ multiplex PCR; TCRdb's table is partial and in-frame only. The sample lists tens of thousands of clones, approximately 90% occurring once. The TCR sequence derives from an adult with an advanced solid tumor such as melanoma, head and neck, liver or kidney cancer. The chain recombines TRBV7-2 with TRBJ2-7, with TRBD2 matching 9 bases. The input for sequencing was CD4+ or CD8+ T cells sorted from blood, taken in a trial of the OX40 agonist ivuxolimab. CDR3 nucleotides: TGTGCCAGCAGCCAGGTAGCGGGAGTGGACTACGAGCAGTACTTC. Translation: CASSQVAGVDYEQYF.